This T cell receptor beta chain derives from a study of type 1 regulatory T cells. The overall study: T-allo10 is a Tr1-enriched, alloantigen-specific CD4 T cell product made in vitro.

T-allo10 cells from the graft donor were described as anergic, host-alloantigen-specific, and alloantigen-specific suppressors. With regard to this clonotype: Its specificity is unknown.

TCRdb re-called the reads through MiXCR, storing one row per CDR3 protein. The table shows about 68,000 distinct CDR3 sequences, with roughly 60% occurring only once. V was trimmed by 1 base and J by 6 bases, leaving 18 bases between them. CDR3 length: 17 amino acids. The germline V gene encodes CDR1 SGHAT and CDR2 FQNNGV. This chain links TRBV11-2 with TRBJ2-2; D could derive from TRBD1 or TRBD2 (5 bases each). This TCR was sampled from a human donor in good health. The sequenced sample was cultured T cells, either the whole culture or a sorted T cell fraction (not recorded which). Subset described: Tr1-enriched cell product generated in vitro against host alloantigens. The CDR3 DNA is TGTGCCAGCAGCTTAGCGGGGTCGGGCAGGGCTCCCGGGGAGCTGTTTTTT. Amino acids: CASSLAGSGRAPGELFF. Full variable domain (remainder filled in from reference TRBV11-2 and TRBJ2-2): EAGVAQSPRYKIIEKRQSVAFWCNPISGHATLYWYQQILGQGPKLLIQFQNNGVVDDSQLPKDRFSAERLKGVDSTLKIQPAKLEDSAVYLCASSLAGSGRAPGELFFGEGSRLTVL.